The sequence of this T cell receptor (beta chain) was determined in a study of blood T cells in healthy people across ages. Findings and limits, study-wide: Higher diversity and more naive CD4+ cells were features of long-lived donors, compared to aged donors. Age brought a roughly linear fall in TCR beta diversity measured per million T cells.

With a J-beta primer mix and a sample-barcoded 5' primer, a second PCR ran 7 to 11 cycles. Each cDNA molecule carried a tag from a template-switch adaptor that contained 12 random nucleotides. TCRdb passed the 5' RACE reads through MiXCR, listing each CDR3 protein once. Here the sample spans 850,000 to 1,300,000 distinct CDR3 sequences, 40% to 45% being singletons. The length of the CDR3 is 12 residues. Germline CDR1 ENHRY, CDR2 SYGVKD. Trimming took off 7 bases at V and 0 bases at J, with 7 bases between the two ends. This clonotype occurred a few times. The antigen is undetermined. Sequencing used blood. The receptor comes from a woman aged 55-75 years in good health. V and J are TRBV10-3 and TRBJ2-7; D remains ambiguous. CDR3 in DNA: TGTGCCATCATGGCCGGCTCCTACGAGCAGTACTTC. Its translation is CAIMAGSYEQYF.